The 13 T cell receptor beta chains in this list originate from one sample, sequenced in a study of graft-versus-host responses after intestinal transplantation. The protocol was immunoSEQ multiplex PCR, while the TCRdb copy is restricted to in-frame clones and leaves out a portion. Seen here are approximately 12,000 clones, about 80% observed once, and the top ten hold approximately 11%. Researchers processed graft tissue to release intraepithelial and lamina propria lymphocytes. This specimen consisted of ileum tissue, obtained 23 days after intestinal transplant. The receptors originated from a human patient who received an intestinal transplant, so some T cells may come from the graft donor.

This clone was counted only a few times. The DNA of the CDR3 is TGTGCCAGCAGCTCAAATTATCCCCACGGGGAGCTGTTTTTT. This translates into CASSSNYPHGELFF. J is TRBJ2-2 and V is TRBV6-6; unclear D gene. The germline CDR1 and CDR2 sequences are MNHNY and SVGAGI (reference sequence). With 6 bases removed from V and 7 bases from J, the gap between germline ends came to 15 bases. The CDR3 is 14 amino acids.

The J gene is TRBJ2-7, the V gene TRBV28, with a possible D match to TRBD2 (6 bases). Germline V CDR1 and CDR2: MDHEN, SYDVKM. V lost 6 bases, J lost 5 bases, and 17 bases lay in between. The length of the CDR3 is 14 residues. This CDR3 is CASSYAFREDEQYF. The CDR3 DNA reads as TGTGCCAGCAGCTACGCCTTCAGGGAGGACGAGCAGTACTTC. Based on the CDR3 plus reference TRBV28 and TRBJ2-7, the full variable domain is DVKVTQSSRYLVKRTGEKVFLECVQDMDHENMFWYRQDPGLGLRLIYFSYDVKMKEKGDIPEGYSVSREKKERFSLILESASTNQTSMYLCASSYAFREDEQYFGPGTRLTVT.

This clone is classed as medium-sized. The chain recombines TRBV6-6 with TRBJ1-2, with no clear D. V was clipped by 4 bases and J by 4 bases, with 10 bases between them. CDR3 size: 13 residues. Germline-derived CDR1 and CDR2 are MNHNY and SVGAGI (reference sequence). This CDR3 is CASSSEILYGYTF. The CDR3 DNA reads TGTGCCAGCAGTTCGGAAATTCTCTATGGCTACACCTTC.

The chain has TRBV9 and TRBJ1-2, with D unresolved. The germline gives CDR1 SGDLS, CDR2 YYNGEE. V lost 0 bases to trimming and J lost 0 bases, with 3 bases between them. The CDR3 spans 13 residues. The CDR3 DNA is TGTGCCAGCAGCGTAGACACTAACTATGGCTACACCTTC. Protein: CASSVDTNYGYTF.

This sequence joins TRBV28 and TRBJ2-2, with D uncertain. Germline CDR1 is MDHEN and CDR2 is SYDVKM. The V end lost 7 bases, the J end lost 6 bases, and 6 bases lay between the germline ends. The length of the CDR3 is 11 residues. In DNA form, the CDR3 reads TGTGCCAGCACCTCTCCCGGGGAGCTGTTTTTT. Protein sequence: CASTSPGELFF. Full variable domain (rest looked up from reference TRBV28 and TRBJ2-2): DVKVTQSSRYLVKRTGEKVFLECVQDMDHENMFWYRQDPGLGLRLIYFSYDVKMKEKGDIPEGYSVSREKKERFSLILESASTNQTSMYLCASTSPGELFFGEGSRLTVL.

DNA of the CDR3: TGCGCCAGCAGCCAAGTGGCTGGGGAGAGATACGAGCAGTACTTC. Translation: CASSQVAGERYEQYF. The chain carries TRBV4-3 and TRBJ2-7; perhaps TRBD2 as D (5 bases). V was shortened by 1 base and J by 4 bases, with 14 bases between the two germline ends. This CDR3 is built from 15 residues. Germline-derived CDR1 and CDR2 are LGHNA and YSLEER.

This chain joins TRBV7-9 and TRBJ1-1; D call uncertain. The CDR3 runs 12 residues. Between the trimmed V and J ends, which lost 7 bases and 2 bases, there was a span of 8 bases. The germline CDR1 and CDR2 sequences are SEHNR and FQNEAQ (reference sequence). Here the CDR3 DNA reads TGTGCCAGCACTGGCGGCAACACTGAAGCTTTCTTT. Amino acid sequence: CASTGGNTEAFF.

The CDR3: CASSLVGQTSTDTQYF. The CDR3 coding sequence is TGTGCCAGCAGCTTGGTGGGGCAAACTAGCACAGATACGCAGTATTTT. The chain employs TRBV5-6 and TRBJ2-3; the D gene is possibly TRBD1 (5 bases). The length of the CDR3 is 16 residues. V lost 0 bases and J lost 0, with 11 bases in between. In germline, CDR1 is SGHDT, CDR2 YYEEEE.

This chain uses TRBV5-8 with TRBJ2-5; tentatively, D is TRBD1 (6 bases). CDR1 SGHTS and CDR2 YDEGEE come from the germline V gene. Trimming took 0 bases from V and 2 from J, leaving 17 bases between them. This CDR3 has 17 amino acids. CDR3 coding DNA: TGTGCCAGCAGCTTGGTAATGAGATGGCAGGGGCAAGAGACCCAGTACTTC. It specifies CASSLVMRWQGQETQYF.

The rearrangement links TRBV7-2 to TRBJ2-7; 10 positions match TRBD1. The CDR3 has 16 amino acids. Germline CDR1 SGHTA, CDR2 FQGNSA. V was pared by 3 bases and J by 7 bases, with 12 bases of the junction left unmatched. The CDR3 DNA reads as TGTGCCAGCAGCTTGCGGTCGGGACAGGGGTCTGGTGAGCAGTACTTC. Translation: CASSLRSGQGSGEQYF.

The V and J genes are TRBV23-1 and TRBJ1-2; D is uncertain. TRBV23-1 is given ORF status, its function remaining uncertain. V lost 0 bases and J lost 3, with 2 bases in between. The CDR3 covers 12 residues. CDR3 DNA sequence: TGCGCCAGCAGTCAATCGTACTATGGCTACACCTTC. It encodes CASSQSYYGYTF.

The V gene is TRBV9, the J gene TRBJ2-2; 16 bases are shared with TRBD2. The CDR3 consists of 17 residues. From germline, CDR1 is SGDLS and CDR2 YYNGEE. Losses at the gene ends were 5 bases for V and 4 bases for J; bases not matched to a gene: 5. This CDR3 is CASRPGLAGGPTGELFF. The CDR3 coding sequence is TGTGCCAGCAGGCCGGGACTAGCGGGAGGGCCCACCGGGGAGCTGTTTTTT.

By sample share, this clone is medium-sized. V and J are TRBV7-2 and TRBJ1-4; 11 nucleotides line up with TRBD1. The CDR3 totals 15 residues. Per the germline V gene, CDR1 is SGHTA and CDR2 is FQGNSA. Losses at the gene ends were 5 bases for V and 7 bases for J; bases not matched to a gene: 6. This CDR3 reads CASSIGQGAGEKLFF. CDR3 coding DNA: TGTGCCAGCAGCATCGGACAGGGGGCGGGTGAAAAACTGTTTTTT.